The 10 T cell receptor beta chains reported below all come from one sample, sequenced in a study of blood T cells in healthy people across ages. Combining a sample-barcoded 5' primer with a J-beta primer mix, a second PCR ran for roughly 7 to 12 cycles. One entry per CDR3 protein, called by TCRdb with MiXCR from the 5' RACE reads. This table holds 550,000 to 650,000 distinct CDR3 sequences, approximately 30% found once. Sequenced input: blood. The source of these receptors is a woman older than 75 in good health.

This chain links TRBV30 with TRBJ1-1; D is ambiguous. From germline, CDR1 is GTSNPN and CDR2 SVGIG (reference sequence). The CDR3 consists of 11 residues. Here the CDR3 reads CVDSRDTEAFF. The CDR3 DNA is TGTGTTGACTCCCGAGACACTGAAGCTTTCTTT.

This clonotype has at least ten counts. The chain uses TRBV28 and TRBJ2-4, with 9 bases matching TRBD1. The DNA end lines up better with TRBJ2-7; the J call may be wrong. This CDR3 comprises 13 residues. Germline V CDR1 and CDR2: MDHEN, SYDVKM. The CDR3, as DNA: TGTGCCACCGGGACAGGGAACCCCTTCGAGCAGTACTTC. Amino acid sequence: CATGTGNPFEQYF.

This clonotype was recorded at least ten times. This sequence joins TRBV6-2 or TRBV6-3 and TRBJ2-1, with 8 nucleotides matching TRBD2. CDR1 is MNHEY and CDR2 is SVGEGT in the germline V gene. V trimming: 5 bases; J trimming: 4 bases; junction bases outside the gene matches: 10. The CDR3 extends over 16 amino acids. CDR3: CASSDPSGGRYNEQFF. Written as DNA, the CDR3 is TGTGCCAGCAGTGACCCAAGCGGGGGCCGTTACAATGAGCAGTTCTTC.

The chain employs TRBV12-3 or TRBV12-4 and TRBJ1-6; a possible D gene is TRBD1 (5 bases). Trimming took off 7 bases at V and 5 bases at J, with 12 bases between the two ends. The CDR3 is 14 residues long. CDR3 bases: TGTGCCAGCACCCCCAGGGTAAATAATTCACCCCTCCACTTT. It is translated as CASTPRVNNSPLHF.

This clonotype has ten or more counts. V usage is TRBV6-1 and J usage is TRBJ1-2, with D possibly being TRBD1 (6 bases). Germline loops: CDR1 MNHNS, CDR2 SASEGT. The V and J ends lost 1 base and 7 bases respectively, with 10 bases between them. CDR3 size: 13 residues. The CDR3 region is CASSEEGGFGYTF. DNA of the CDR3: TGTGCCAGCAGTGAAGAGGGGGGCTTTGGCTACACCTTC.

CDR3 residues: CASSEARGSYNSPLHF. The CDR3 nucleotides read TGTGCCAGCAGTGAAGCGAGAGGGTCGTATAATTCACCCCTCCACTTT. The V call is TRBV6-1, the J call TRBJ1-6, with D uncertain. CDR3 length equals 16 residues. With 0 bases removed from V and 4 bases from J, the gap between germline ends came to 10 bases. Germline V CDR1 and CDR2: MNHNS, SASEGT.

This clonotype was seen many times. J is TRBJ2-1 and V is TRBV6-2 or TRBV6-3; 9 bases match TRBD2. This CDR3 region has 15 residues. The junction had 8 bases not matched to a gene; V was cut back by 7 bases and J by 4 bases. The germline gives CDR1 MNHEY, CDR2 SVGEGT. The CDR3 region has the DNA TGTGCCAGCACCTCCCCCGCGGGGGGGTACAATGAGCAGTTCTTC. Translated: CASTSPAGGYNEQFF.

Concerning this clonotype: A read error is possible here, since a much larger clone lies one base away. CDR3 nucleotides: TGCGCCGGCATAGGGGAGACCCAGTACTTC. It is translated as CAGIGETQYF. The V and J genes are TRBV4-3 and TRBJ2-7; D is undetermined. The better agreement between TRBJ2-5 and the DNA end casts doubt on the J call. The germline V gene encodes CDR1 LGHNA and CDR2 YSLEER. CDR3 length equals 10 residues.

This clonotype occurred once. One end of the junction is discordant with germline, which a read error may explain. The chain employs TRBV7-2 and TRBJ2-2, with 9 bases lining up with TRBD2. The CDR3 is made up of 16 amino acids. Per the germline V gene, CDR1 is SGHTA and CDR2 is FQGNSA. CDR3 protein: CVSSPPGLASAGELFF. The CDR3 coding sequence is TGTGTCAGCAGCCCACCGGGACTAGCCAGTGCCGGGGAGCTGTTTTTT.

The chain couples TRBV5-1 to TRBJ1-5; D unresolved. Trimming removed 3 bases at V and 1 base at J, with 11 bases between. Germline values: CDR1 SGHRS, CDR2 YFSETQ. The CDR3 has 15 amino acids. Here the CDR3 reads CASSSGSGSNQPQHF. CDR3 nucleotides: TGCGCCAGCAGCTCCGGGTCGGGGAGCAATCAGCCCCAGCATTTT.